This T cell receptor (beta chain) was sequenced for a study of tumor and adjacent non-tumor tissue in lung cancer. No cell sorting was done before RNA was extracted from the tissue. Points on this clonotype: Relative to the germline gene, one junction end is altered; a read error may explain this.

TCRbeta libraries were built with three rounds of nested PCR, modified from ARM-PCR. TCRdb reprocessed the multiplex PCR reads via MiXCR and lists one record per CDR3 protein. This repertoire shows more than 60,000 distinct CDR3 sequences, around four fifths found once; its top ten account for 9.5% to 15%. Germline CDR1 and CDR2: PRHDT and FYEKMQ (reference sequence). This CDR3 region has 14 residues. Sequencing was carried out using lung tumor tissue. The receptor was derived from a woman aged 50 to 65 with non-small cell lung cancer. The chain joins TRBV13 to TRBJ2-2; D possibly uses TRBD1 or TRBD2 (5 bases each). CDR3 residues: CASSNRDLTGEPLF. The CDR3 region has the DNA TGTGCCAGCAGCAATCGGGACCTCACCGGGGAGCCGCTTTTT. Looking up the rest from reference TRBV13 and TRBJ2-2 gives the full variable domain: AAGVIQSPRHLIKEKRETATLKCYPIPRHDTVYWYQQGPGQDPQFLISFYEKMQSDKGSIPDRFSAQQFSDYHSELNMSSLELGDSALYFCASSNRDLTGEPLFGEGSRLTVL.